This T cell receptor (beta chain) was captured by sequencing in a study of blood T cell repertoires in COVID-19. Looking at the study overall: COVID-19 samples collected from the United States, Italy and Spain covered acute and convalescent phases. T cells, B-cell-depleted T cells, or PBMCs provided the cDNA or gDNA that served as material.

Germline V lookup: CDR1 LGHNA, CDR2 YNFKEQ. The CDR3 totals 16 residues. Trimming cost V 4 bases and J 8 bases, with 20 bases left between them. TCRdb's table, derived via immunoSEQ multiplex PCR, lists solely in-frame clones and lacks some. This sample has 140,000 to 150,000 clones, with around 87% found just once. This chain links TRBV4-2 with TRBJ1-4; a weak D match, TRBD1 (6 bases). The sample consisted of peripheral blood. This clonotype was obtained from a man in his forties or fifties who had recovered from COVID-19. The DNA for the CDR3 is TGTGCCAGCAGCCCGATCCCCACAGGGTCGGGGGAAAAACTGTTTTTT. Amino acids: CASSPIPTGSGEKLFF.